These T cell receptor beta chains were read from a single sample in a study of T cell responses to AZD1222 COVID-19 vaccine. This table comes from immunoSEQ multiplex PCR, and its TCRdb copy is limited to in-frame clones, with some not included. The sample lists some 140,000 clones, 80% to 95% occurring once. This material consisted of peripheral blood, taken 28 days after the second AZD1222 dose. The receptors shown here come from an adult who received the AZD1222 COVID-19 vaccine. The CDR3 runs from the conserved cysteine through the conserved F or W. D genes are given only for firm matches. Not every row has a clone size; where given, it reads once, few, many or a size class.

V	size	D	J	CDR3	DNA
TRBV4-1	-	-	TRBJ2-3	CASSQETAPHGSGQYF	TGCGCCAGCAGCCAAGAGACGGCTCCCCATGGCAGTGGGCAGTATTTT
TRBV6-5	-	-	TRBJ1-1	CASSYSSGINTEAFF	TGTGCCAGCAGTTACAGTTCGGGGATTAACACTGAAGCTTTCTTT
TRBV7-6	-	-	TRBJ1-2	CASSLASGTAPYGYTF	TGTGCCAGCAGCTTAGCGTCAGGGACGGCTCCCTATGGCTACACCTTC
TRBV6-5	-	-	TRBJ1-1	CASSKSRDSEAFF	TGTGCCAGCTCAAAAAGCCGGGACTCTGAAGCTTTCTTT
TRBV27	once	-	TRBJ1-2	CASGSANNYGYTF	TGTGCCAGCGGCTCGGCGAATAACTATGGCTACACCTTC
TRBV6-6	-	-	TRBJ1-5	CASSYPGASNQPQHF	TGTGCCAGCAGTTATCCAGGGGCTAGCAATCAGCCCCAGCATTTT
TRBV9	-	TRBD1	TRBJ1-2	CASTRDRGQFYGYTF	TGTGCCAGCACCCGGGACAGGGGGCAGTTCTATGGCTACACCTTC
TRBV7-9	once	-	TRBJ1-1	CASSQSGSGTEAFF	TGTGCCAGCAGCCAATCAGGGTCGGGCACTGAAGCTTTCTTT
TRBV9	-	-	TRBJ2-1	CASSVSAPVDFGEQFF	TGTGCCAGCAGCGTTTCGGCTCCCGTCGATTTCGGTGAGCAGTTCTTC
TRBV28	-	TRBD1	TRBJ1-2	CASSVTGNYGYTF	TGTGCCAGCAGTGTGACAGGGAACTATGGCTACACCTTC
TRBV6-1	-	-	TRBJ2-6	CASSEARGLAFTGANVLTF	TGTGCCAGCAGTGAAGCGCGGGGGCTCGCTTTCACTGGGGCCAACGTCCTGACTTTC
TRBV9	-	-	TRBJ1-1	CASSPDAQGSFEAFF	TGTGCCAGCAGCCCAGATGCCCAGGGATCATTCGAAGCTTTCTTT
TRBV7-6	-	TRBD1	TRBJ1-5	CASSLVTGVNQPQHF	TGTGCCAGCAGCTTAGTTACAGGGGTTAATCAGCCCCAGCATTTT
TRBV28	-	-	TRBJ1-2	CATLPTGRVSYGYTF	TGTGCCACATTACCGACAGGTCGTGTTAGCTATGGCTACACCTTC
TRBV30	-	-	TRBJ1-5	CAWSLSGTPNQPQHF	TGTGCCTGGAGCTTATCCGGGACACCAAATCAGCCCCAGCATTTT
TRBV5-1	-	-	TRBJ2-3	CASSFGGATDTQYF	TGCGCCAGCAGCTTTGGGGGGGCAACAGATACGCAGTATTTT
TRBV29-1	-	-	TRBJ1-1	CSAWTVNTEAFF	TGCAGCGCCTGGACAGTAAACACTGAAGCTTTCTTT
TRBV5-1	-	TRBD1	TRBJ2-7	CASSGLQGFSGEQYF	TGCGCCAGCAGCGGGTTACAGGGGTTCAGCGGCGAGCAGTACTTC
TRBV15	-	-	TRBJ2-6	CATSRESSGANVLTF	TGTGCCACCAGCAGAGAATCTTCAGGGGCCAACGTCCTGACTTTC
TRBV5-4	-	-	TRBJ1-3	CASSQGGNTIYF	TGTGCCAGCAGCCAGGGGGGAAACACCATATATTTT
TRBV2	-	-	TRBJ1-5	CASSEQNQPQHF	TGTGCCAGCAGTGAGCAGAATCAGCCCCAGCATTTT
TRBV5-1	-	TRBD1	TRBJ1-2	CASSFPVGQGEKGYTF	TGCGCCAGCAGCTTCCCCGTCGGCCAGGGGGAGAAGGGCTACACCTTC
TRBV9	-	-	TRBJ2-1	CASSVGGVSGNEQFF	TGTGCCAGCAGCGTAGGGGGGGTATCGGGCAATGAGCAGTTCTTC
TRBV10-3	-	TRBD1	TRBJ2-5	CAIGPGQGQETQYF	TGTGCCATTGGACCGGGACAGGGACAAGAGACCCAGTACTTC